This TCR beta chain was captured by sequencing in a study of T cell repertoires in cytomegalovirus infection. Looking at the study overall: Selection of CMV epitopes for the study included recently identified HLA-C-restricted and well-studied HLA-B-restricted ones. Both a matching HLA type and CMV infection were indicated by public TCR beta signatures.

As for this clonotype: Its matching antigen is unknown.

TCRdb fed the reads into MiXCR, producing one record per CDR3 protein. This table has some 940,000 distinct CDR3 sequences, 30% to 40% appearing once. The CDR3 covers 16 residues. The ends lost 1 base at V and 8 bases at J; junction bases unmatched: 10. CDR1 SGHDN and CDR2 FVKESK come from the germline V gene. This clonotype was obtained from a human donor in good health (CMV status not recorded). Some clones in this sample may be carry-over from other donors' samples. The material sequenced was cultured CD8+ T cells from PBMCs, taken from culture after CMV antigen stimulation. The chain recombines TRBV14 with TRBJ2-1; 8 bases agree with TRBD1. Here the CDR3 reads CASSQARGRGYYEQFF. The CDR3, as DNA: TGTGCCAGCAGCCAAGCCAGGGGGCGCGGGTACTATGAGCAGTTCTTC.